This TCR beta chain is drawn from a study of T cell repertoires in cytomegalovirus infection. Study as a whole: Public TCR beta signatures provided an indication of both CMV infection and a matching HLA type. Study-level points and caveats: Of the TCR beta families, the public ones yielded a cumulative frequency that identified carriers of CMV plus the relevant HLA. Clonotypes of TCR beta that were HLA-C-restricted and CMV-specific dominated the ex vivo response.

This clonotype occurred many times. Antigen unknown. The CDR3 length is 16 residues. Trimming removed 5 bases from V and 4 bases from J, with 18 bases in between. TCRdb reprocessed the reads with MiXCR, giving one entry per CDR3 protein. This table has under 600,000 distinct CDR3 sequences, more than 15% appearing once. The TCR originated in a human donor in good health (CMV status not recorded). Some clones in this sample may be carry-over from other donors' samples. The sequencing input was CD8+ T cells from PBMCs. This chain joins TRBV12-3 or TRBV12-4 and TRBJ2-1; D unclear. This CDR3 reads CASSPLAENTYNEQFF. CDR3 sequence (DNA): TGTGCCAGCAGTCCCTTGGCGGAGAATACATACAATGAGCAGTTCTTC.